This T cell receptor (beta chain) was captured in a study of cytomegalovirus exposure and HLA in healthy donors (dated by TCRdb to 2016 to 2017). Study-wide context: In an earlier analysis of 587 of the donors, 276 Gb of sequence data and 90 million to 120 million unique TCR beta sequences from 150 million to 200 million T cells were reported. In a later analysis, previously published TCR beta repertoires from some 640 donors were re-analyzed and high-resolution HLA genotyping was added so that TCR occurrence patterns could be studied. An early release that covered 640 HLA-typed donors contained approximately 300 gigabases of sequencing data and tens of millions of unique TCR sequences. To decide whether each TCR beta V gene segment behaved as functional or pseudogenic, an earlier analysis of approximately 620 of the donors relied on high-throughput TCR beta sequencing. Donor age, sex, ethnicity and CMV serostatus were compiled alongside the repertoire data. Every discovery cohort repertoire had been produced on one sequencing platform. The study aimed to test whether signatures of past pathogen exposure could be identified by cataloging public T cell receptors. Among over 350 genotyped donors of the cohort, an average of 235,054 unique TCR beta nucleotide sequences were sequenced per donor, 15% to 20% of them non-productive. The study combined high-throughput TCR immunosequencing, statistical association of individual TCRs with disease status, and machine learning to predict cytomegalovirus infection status. Rather than drawing on any new phenotypic data, the later analysis identified candidate immune exposures from TCR beta sequences and the way those sequences occurred across donors. Genome-wide SNP genotypes for about 65% of the 666 donors were used in a later genetic analysis, which treated that subset as a discovery cohort. Class I and class II HLA loci were covered by the typing at four-digit resolution. Because of strong linkage in the cohort, roughly five DR-DQ haplotypes were treated as single units for association and clustering. Typing coverage varied by locus: roughly 629-630 donors for A, B, C, DRB1 and DQB1; more than 500 for DQA1; nearly 610 for DPA1; 450 to 480 for DPB1. Of the roughly 400 genotyped donors, about 80% fell in the genetic ancestry cluster associated with self-reported Caucasian donors. Besides the first cohort of approximately 670 subjects, a separate validation cohort made up of 120 different subjects was used. The study profiled the T cell repertoires of about 640 subjects by immunosequencing and related them to cytomegalovirus serostatus.

CDR3 length: 14 amino acids, cysteine to phenylalanine. Of all the DNA, just the CDR3 is kept, 42 bases in frame from base 1. Trimming accounts for 2 bases at V and 4 bases at J, while the number of junction bases matched to no gene is 3. CDR1 and CDR2 were assigned from the germline V gene (reference sequence) as MNHNY and SVGAGI. The cohort comprised some 730 healthy bone marrow donors. At the time of sampling, all cohort members were nominally healthy, though unrecorded immune exposures were likely present. The donor was CMV seropositive and belonged to the group of 250 to 300 seropositive cohort members. Each donor provided a peripheral blood sample, and peripheral blood mononuclear cells were used for TCR beta sequencing. The Qiagen DNeasy Blood Extraction Kit was used to extract genomic DNA from the blood cell samples. Library creation used the immunoSEQ multiplex PCR assay. For the multiplex PCR, a mixture combining 60 forward primers for TCR Vbeta segments and 13 reverse primers for TCR Jbeta segments was used. The CDR3 region of rearranged TCR beta genes was amplified from genomic DNA by a multiplex PCR assay. The Illumina HiSeq System was used to sequence the amplified TCR beta libraries as 87-base-pair reads. Per the authors' processing: A later analysis tallied roughly 76 million unique TCR beta chains across the approximately 670 repertoires, and around 12 million of those chains were shared by two or more donors. To remove PCR and sequencing errors, raw reads were error-corrected and collapsed into unique sequences using a nearest-neighbor algorithm that merged closely related sequences. CDR3 sequences were aligned to IMGT reference sequences to assign V, D and J gene segments. Each retained sequence needed at least a six-nucleotide match to both a V gene segment and a J gene segment. A rearrangement was called productive if the CDR3 had no stop codons and remained in frame with V and J, and every other rearrangement was called non-productive. Following IMGT convention, CDR3 was defined as the stretch from the second conserved V-encoded cysteine up to the conserved J-encoded phenylalanine. The earlier analysis of about 620 of the donors excluded sequences that lacked an unambiguous match to a single V gene segment. An earlier analysis of 587 of the donors called V segments functional above 56.7% productive rearrangements and segregating when the between-donor standard deviation exceeded 5%. A statistical classification framework was developed to diagnose cytomegalovirus status using the catalog of TCR beta chain sequences. V and J gene assignment, in a later analysis, came from comparing TCR nucleotide sequences with IMGT/GENE-DB human TR gene sequences. In a later analysis, CDR3 sequences and most-parsimonious VDJ recombination scenarios were assigned using the TCRdist pipeline. A later analysis defined each TCR beta chain by its CDR3 amino acid sequence plus V-gene family, and excluded reads lacking a unique V-gene family. A later analysis removed 592 highly shared, low-generation-probability nucleotide sequences to deal with suspected cross-contamination and a sequencing artifact. In a later analysis, a clonal expansion index was calculated for each public chain from normalized within-repertoire ranks of inferred template counts. A later analysis computed generation probabilities with a VDJ recombination model fitted to out-of-frame rearrangements, and checked the results against IGoR. A later analysis scored TCR-TCR, TCR-HLA and TCR-CMV co-occurrence with hypergeometric tests, applying a repertoire-size bias correction to TCR pairs. False discovery rates were estimated in a later analysis by permuting HLA or CMV assignments 20 times. In a later analysis, co-occurring TCRs were grouped using DBSCAN, with TCRdist sequence similarity added in when clustering inside HLA-allele-positive subsets. For co-occurrence clustering, repertoires with fewer than 30,000 or more than 120,000 public chains were excluded, along with several repertoires with anomalous nucleotide sharing. TCRdb retrieved this table from immuneACCESS and kept in-frame rearrangements only. Not all clones are present; in checked studies, unresolved V genes account for under half, and no reason is known for the remainder. That table furnishes V, J and clone size, whereas the DNA furnished D and trimming. The sample table lists 150,000 or so clones, roughly 78% of them with a count of one. The biggest ten clones account for 1% of the sample.

Comments on this clone: Its antigen remains unidentified. No quality values exist for individual bases; no much larger clone is one base distant.

Findings and caveats that apply to the study as a whole: In an earlier analysis of some 500 of the donors, most TCR beta V segments were observed in productive rearrangements about 90% or about 30% of the time, broadly matching IMGT annotations. The study gave a list of about 150 TCR beta chains associated with cytomegalovirus. Some IMGT-functional V segments, including TRBV6-2 and TRBV6-3, could not be distinguished by the 87-base-pair reads and were therefore excluded. When HLA alleles, especially DR and DQ, strongly co-occurred, attributing TCR associations to individual alleles was difficult. A further reported finding was that TCR beta sequences accurately predicted the HLA-A and HLA-B alleles for most subjects in the first cohort. Most CMV-associated TCR beta chains appeared to be HLA-restricted in a later analysis, and the HLA associations seemed to be driven largely by CMV exposure. A later analysis found that HLA-associated TCR beta chains were more clonally expanded and had lower generation probabilities than equally common non-associated chains. Immune exposure information for the cohort was limited to CMV serostatus. Some 15 rarely observed V segments, including chromosome 9 orphons, were excluded from the earlier analysis of several hundred of the donors because counts were too low. Three of the identified cytomegalovirus-associated TCR beta chains were confirmed in vitro to be specific for cytomegalovirus antigens. Because HLA typing was missing for some donors at each locus, association tests included only the typed subset. While some public TCRs were present in many individuals, most TCR sequences turned up only very rarely across donors. Sequencing depth was assumed to be roughly uniform across donors in the presence/absence analyses, though that assumption may not hold. A later analysis reported that several top co-occurrence clusters appeared linked to parvovirus B19, influenza, CMV and Epstein-Barr virus. Correlated functional status among segregating V segments might be attributable to linkage disequilibrium, but an unknown experimental factor could not be ruled out. According to the authors, the approach could potentially be generalized to other disease states and immunological phenotypes. V-gene and J-gene trimming of TCR beta chains was associated with a missense DCLRE1C variant in a later genetic analysis, and the association was replicated in an independent cohort. In a later genetic analysis, fewer N-insertions in productive TCRs were reported among donors in an Asian-associated ancestry cluster than the roughly 700-donor mean. The classifier was reported to diagnose cytomegalovirus status with high specificity and sensitivity in both the original cohort and the validation cohort. The sequencing pipeline was judged likely to have produced a cluster of highly shared sequence variants as a technical artifact. In a later analysis, 16,951 TCR beta sequences were associated with specific HLA alleles at a false discovery rate of 0.05. The cohort was sequenced for TCR beta chains only, and without alpha or paired-chain data the features that could be detected were limited. In a later analysis, TCR association rates were found to vary across HLA loci, with the most associated TCRs seen for DRB1 alleles and the fewest for HLA-C alleles.

This sequence uses TRBV6-6 and TRBJ2-5; 8 bases in between match TRBD2. The TCR sequence derives from a woman between 45 and 60 years old in good health and CMV-seropositive. The source material was PBMCs. The DNA sequence reads TGTGCCAGCAGTTACCCGGGGGGGCTAGAGACCCAGTACTTC. Its translation is CASSYPGGLETQYF.